Below, 9 T cell receptor beta chains from the same sample are listed, as sequenced in a study of blood T cell repertoires in COVID-19. TCRdb keeps only in-frame clones here, not all; method: immunoSEQ multiplex PCR. The sample records a few hundred thousand clones, more than 75% being singletons. Sequenced: PBMCs or T cells enriched from blood (not recorded which). The receptors derive from a man in his forties in a cohort exposed to, infected with or recovered from COVID-19 (not recorded which).

This clone was counted at least ten times. The chain recombines TRBV6-4 with TRBJ2-2, with 8 bases lining up with TRBD2. The CDR3 covers 15 residues. CDR1 and CDR2 from the germline V gene are MRHNA and SNTAGT. Trimming cost V 2 bases and J 6 bases; bases outside gene matches: 5. The CDR3 is CASSDTSGDAGELFF. Written as DNA, the CDR3 is TGTGCCAGCAGTGACACTAGCGGCGACGCCGGGGAGCTGTTTTTT.

V and J are TRBV5-1 and TRBJ1-1, with D tentatively TRBD1 (5 bases). V was cut by 4 bases and J by 0 bases, with 16 bases left in between. The CDR3 has 16 residues. Germline V CDR1 and CDR2: SGHRS, YFSETQ. This CDR3 is CASSPWGLSMNTEAFF. CDR3 DNA sequence: TGCGCCAGCAGCCCCTGGGGCCTGTCCATGAACACTGAAGCTTTCTTT.

The chain joins TRBV20-1 to TRBJ2-2, with no clear D. The germline V gene has CDR1 DFQATT and CDR2 SNEGSKA (reference sequence). The CDR3 extends over 14 amino acids. Trimming removed 3 bases from V and 4 bases from J, with 12 bases in between. The CDR3 spells CSASSPESTGELFF. CDR3 bases: TGCAGTGCTAGTTCACCTGAGAGCACCGGGGAGCTGTTTTTT.

The chain couples TRBV7-3 to TRBJ2-5, with 8 bases that match TRBD2. The ends lost 5 bases at V and 1 base at J; junction bases unmatched: 6. Germline V gene lookup returns CDR1 SGHTA and CDR2 FQGTGA. The CDR3 runs 15 residues. The CDR3 here is CASSRNSGAQETQYF. CDR3 in DNA: TGTGCCAGCAGCCGAAATAGCGGGGCCCAAGAGACCCAGTACTTC.

J is TRBJ2-5 and V is TRBV5-1, with 7 bases identical to TRBD1. The CDR3 runs 15 residues. With 4 bases clipped from V and 1 base from J, the junction kept 7 bases outside the gene matches. Per germline, CDR1 SGHRS and CDR2 YFSETQ. The CDR3 sequence is CASSMRQGIQETQYF. As DNA, the CDR3 is TGCGCCAGCAGCATGAGACAGGGTATCCAAGAGACCCAGTACTTC.

The J gene is TRBJ2-3, the V gene TRBV6-2 or TRBV6-3, with D unresolved. The CDR3 is 13 residues long. V was pared by 4 bases and J by 6 bases, with 11 bases between. Per germline, CDR1 MNHEY and CDR2 SVGEGT. CDR3 protein: CASSSVNTDTQYF. The CDR3 coding sequence is TGTGCCAGCAGTTCCGTGAACACGGATACGCAGTATTTT.

This chain links TRBV28 with TRBJ2-7; weak D call: TRBD1 (6 bases). Between the trimmed V and J ends, which lost 4 bases and 2 bases, there was a span of 15 bases. The CDR3 sequence is 15 residues long. CDR1 MDHEN and CDR2 SYDVKM come from the germline V gene. Here the CDR3 reads CASSSTGRETYEQYF. In DNA, the CDR3 is TGTGCCAGCAGTTCCACAGGGAGAGAGACCTACGAGCAGTACTTC.

The genes are TRBV24-1 and TRBJ1-3; no clear D gene. This CDR3 is 15 amino acids long. The germline V and J ends were trimmed by 6 bases and 4 bases, with 15 bases remaining between them. Germline CDR1 is KGHDR and CDR2 is SFDVKD. CDR3 amino acids: CATSRGTSSGNTIYF. CDR3 DNA: TGTGCCACCAGTCGCGGCACTTCGTCGGGAAACACCATATATTTT.

The chain uses TRBV7-2 and TRBJ2-5; TRBD1 agrees at 9 bases. This CDR3 is 16 amino acids long. Per the germline V gene, CDR1 is SGHTA and CDR2 is FQGNSA. Unmatched junction bases numbered 6, after V lost 2 bases and J lost 2 bases. The CDR3, as DNA: TGTGCCAGCAGCTTATATTTCGGGACAGGGCAAGAGACCCAGTACTTC. It translates to CASSLYFGTGQETQYF.